One sample yielded the 27 T cell receptor beta chains listed below, sequenced in a study of CD8 T cells in ankylosing spondylitis. For these receptors, no antigen is known. Overall study results and limits: Seemingly characteristic of ankylosing spondylitis blood was a TCR beta motif consisting of about 8 highly homologous variants.

One entry per CDR3 protein, called by TCRdb with MiXCR from the 5' RACE reads. The sample has 200,000 to 250,000 distinct CDR3 sequences; just under 7.5% are singletons. Sequenced: blood, either unsorted or a sorted T cell fraction (not recorded which). The source of these receptors is a male donor with ankylosing spondylitis.

The sample holds many counts of this clonotype. The V gene is TRBV4-2, the J gene TRBJ2-1, with unresolved D. V was shortened by 0 bases and J by 10 bases, with 19 bases between the two germline ends. CDR3 length: 16 amino acids. CDR1 is LGHNA, CDR2 YNFKEQ, per germline. CDR3 coding DNA: TGTGCCAGCAGCCAAGAATTGGAAACGGCAGGTTCGGAGCAGTTCTTC. Encoded protein: CASSQELETAGSEQFF.

Many counts were recorded for this clonotype. The chain joins TRBV9 to TRBJ2-7; no firm D call. This CDR3 has 12 amino acids. V was pared by 4 bases and J by 6 bases, with 11 bases between. The germline gives CDR1 SGDLS, CDR2 YYNGEE. The CDR3: CASSSTFGEQYF. CDR3 DNA sequence: TGTGCCAGCAGCTCCACGTTCGGCGAGCAGTACTTC. The variable domain in full, completed from reference TRBV9 and TRBJ2-7, reads DSGVTQTPKHLITATGQRVTLRCSPRSGDLSVYWYQQSLDQGLQFLIQYYNGEERAKGNILERFSAQQFPDLHSELNLSSLELGDSALYFCASSSTFGEQYFGPGTRLTVT.

This clonotype was seen at least ten times. The V gene is TRBV19, the J gene TRBJ2-3; the match to TRBD1 covers 9 bases. After removal of 10 bases from V and 3 bases from J, the junction contained 5 bases not matched to a gene. The CDR3 has 13 amino acids. The germline V gene has CDR1 LNHDA and CDR2 SQIVND (reference sequence). The chain's CDR3 is CATRQGGTDTQYF. The CDR3, as DNA: TGTGCCACCCGACAGGGGGGGACAGATACGCAGTATTTT.

This clonotype occurred many times. The gene calls are TRBV6-5 and TRBJ1-1, with TRBD1 matching over 7 bases. V lost 0 bases and J lost 0; bases outside the gene matches: 7. Germline V CDR1 and CDR2: MNHEY, SVGAGI. This CDR3 is 17 amino acids long. The CDR3 DNA is TGTGCCAGCAGTTACTCGATTCCGGACAGGTTGAACACTGAAGCTTTCTTT. This encodes CASSYSIPDRLNTEAFF.

This clonotype was observed at least ten times. The rearrangement joins TRBV7-9 to TRBJ2-3; D unclear. V was cut by 2 bases and J by 10 bases, with 13 bases left in between. Germline CDR1 and CDR2: SEHNR and FQNEAQ (reference sequence). This CDR3 is 13 amino acids long. CDR3 nucleotides: TGTGCCAGCAGCTTATCGGTCTTGGAAGCGCAGTATTTT. This encodes CASSLSVLEAQYF.

The chain uses TRBV20-1 and TRBJ2-7; 10 positions match TRBD2. The germline V gene encodes CDR1 DFQATT and CDR2 SNEGSKA (reference sequence). The CDR3 runs 15 residues. CDR3 region: CTCRLAGVGLREQYF. The CDR3 region has the DNA TGCACCTGCAGACTAGCGGGTGTAGGGCTCCGCGAGCAGTACTTC.

This clonotype was counted many times. The V call is TRBV28, the J call TRBJ2-1; 11 bases line up with TRBD2. Trimming took 5 bases from V and 2 from J; bases not matched to a gene: 5. Looked up from germline, CDR1 is MDHEN and CDR2 is SYDVKM. The length of the CDR3 is 16 residues. The CDR3 region is CASSPIAGGAYNEQFF. CDR3 DNA sequence: TGTGCCAGCAGTCCAATAGCGGGGGGGGCCTACAATGAGCAGTTCTTC.

This clonotype has at least ten counts. V is TRBV7-8 and J is TRBJ2-1; D call uncertain. The V end was cut by 5 bases, the J end by 7 bases, with 12 bases between. Germline V gene sequence: CDR1 SGHVS, CDR2 FQNEAQ. The CDR3 loop spans 13 amino acids. CDR3 region: CASSTLGRNEQFF. CDR3 DNA: TGTGCCAGCAGCACTCTAGGACGGAATGAGCAGTTCTTC.

Ten or more counts support this clonotype. This sequence joins TRBV27 and TRBJ1-1, with D possibly TRBD1 on 5 matching bases. V lost 2 bases and J lost 0, with 13 bases in between. Per the germline V gene, CDR1 is MNHEY and CDR2 is SMNVEV (reference sequence). The CDR3 consists of 16 residues. This CDR3 reads CASSLMGRTMNTEAFF. In DNA, the CDR3 is TGTGCCAGCAGTTTAATGGGACGGACAATGAACACTGAAGCTTTCTTT.

The chain recombines TRBV28 with TRBJ2-5, with TRBD1 identical over 7 bases. V was pared by 4 bases and J by 3 bases, with 11 bases of the junction left unmatched. CDR1 is MDHEN and CDR2 is SYDVKM in the germline V gene. This CDR3 is built from 16 residues. CDR3 DNA: TGTGCCAGCAGTTCCCCCTCGACAGGGCAAAAAGAGACCCAGTACTTC. It encodes CASSSPSTGQKETQYF.

This clonotype was seen at least ten times. The rearrangement links TRBV20-1 to TRBJ1-1; D is uncertain. The CDR3 sequence is 14 residues long. The V end was cut by 3 bases, the J end by 5 bases, with 16 bases between. Germline CDR1 and CDR2: DFQATT and SNEGSKA (reference sequence). The CDR3 coding sequence is TGCAGTGCTAGGAACCCCCAGTTTAGGACTGAAGCTTTCTTT. It is translated as CSARNPQFRTEAFF.

This clonotype showed up many times. The V gene is TRBV12-3 or TRBV12-4, the J gene TRBJ1-5; D unresolved. The CDR3 has 14 residues. The germline V and J ends were trimmed by 3 bases and 7 bases, with 13 bases remaining between them. CDR3: CASSFSGVRQPQHF. The CDR3 DNA reads TGTGCCAGCAGTTTCTCGGGAGTAAGGCAGCCCCAGCATTTT.

At least ten counts were recorded for this clonotype. V gene TRBV4-3 combines with J gene TRBJ2-1, with TRBD2 as a possible D gene (6 bases). The CDR3 is 15 amino acids. Germline V gene data show CDR1 as LGHNA and CDR2 as YSLEER. V lost 0 bases and J 4 bases, leaving 10 bases between the germline ends. CDR3 nucleotides: TGCGCCAGCAGCCAAGAGGTAGCGGCGTACAATGAGCAGTTCTTC. This codes for CASSQEVAAYNEQFF.

V is TRBV4-1 and J is TRBJ1-1; D unclear. The CDR3 contains 20 residues. V was pared by 0 bases and J by 0 bases, with 23 bases between. CDR1 and CDR2 from the germline V gene are MGHRA and YSYEKL. The CDR3 region has the DNA TGCGCCAGCAGCCAAGAGAGTTCGGGTGCGGCGGTATTATTGAACACTGAAGCTTTCTTT. The encoded protein is CASSQESSGAAVLLNTEAFF.

This clonotype has only a few counts. The rearrangement joins TRBV7-9 to TRBJ1-4, with 7 bases fitting TRBD1. The CDR3 loop spans 16 amino acids. Germline lookup yields CDR1 SEHNR and CDR2 FQNEAQ (reference sequence). V lost 4 bases, J lost 5 bases, and 10 bases stayed unmatched. The CDR3 loop reads CASSSFRTGSNEKLFF. The CDR3 DNA sequence: TGTGCCAGCAGCTCCTTCCGGACAGGCTCCAATGAAAAACTGTTTTTT.

The V gene is TRBV9, the J gene TRBJ1-1; the match to TRBD1 covers 8 bases. The junction had 8 bases not matched to a gene; V was cut back by 0 bases and J by 4 bases. The CDR3 is 16 residues long. Per germline, CDR1 SGDLS and CDR2 YYNGEE. As DNA, the CDR3 is TGTGCCAGCAGCGTAGCACGGACAGGGCGTATCACTGAAGCTTTCTTT. Its translation is CASSVARTGRITEAFF.

This clonotype was detected many times. The V gene is TRBV27, the J gene TRBJ1-2, with a possible D match to TRBD1 (5 bases). The CDR3 consists of 17 residues. The V end lost 6 bases, the J end lost 4 bases, and 24 bases lay between the germline ends. The germline CDR1 and CDR2 sequences are MNHEY and SMNVEV (reference sequence). The CDR3 spells CASSPDRQRGYSYGYTF. CDR3 nucleotides: TGTGCCAGCAGCCCAGACAGACAAAGGGGTTATAGCTATGGCTACACCTTC.

This clonotype turned up a few times. The chain links TRBV12-3 or TRBV12-4 to TRBJ2-7; TRBD1 is a possible D gene (7 bases). Trimming cost V 4 bases and J 5 bases, with 15 bases left between them. This CDR3 has 14 residues. CDR3 region: CASSSTGPGDEQYF. The CDR3 DNA is TGTGCCAGCAGTTCGACAGGGCCGGGGGACGAGCAGTACTTC.

This clonotype showed up many times. The CDR3 coding sequence is TGTGCCAGCAGTTTTAGGACTAGCGGGAGCGGCGAGCAGTACTTC. Translated: CASSFRTSGSGEQYF. The chain joins TRBV28 to TRBJ2-7; 13 bases line up with TRBD2. The V gene's germline CDR1 is MDHEN and CDR2 SYDVKM. Unmatched junction bases numbered 5, after V lost 3 bases and J lost 6 bases. This CDR3 contains 15 residues.

Only a few counts were recorded for this clonotype. V gene TRBV3-1 combines with J gene TRBJ2-5; D possibly corresponds to TRBD2 (6 bases). Trimming left V 4 bases short and J 2 bases short, with 17 bases between. The length of the CDR3 is 16 residues. Germline lookup yields CDR1 LGHDT and CDR2 YNNKEL (reference sequence). This chain's CDR3 is CASSPLGGRPQETQYF. Written as DNA, the CDR3 is TGTGCCAGCAGCCCCTTGGGGGGTAGACCTCAAGAGACCCAGTACTTC.

Ten or more counts support this clonotype. The gene calls are TRBV4-3 and TRBJ2-5, with a tentative D call TRBD2 (6 bases). Germline loops: CDR1 LGHNA, CDR2 YSLEER. V was trimmed by 4 bases and J by 9 bases, leaving 15 bases between them. The CDR3 extends over 13 amino acids. The CDR3 DNA reads as TGCGCCAGCAGCCCGGCAGGTCAGCGGGCCCAGTACTTC. The encoded protein is CASSPAGQRAQYF.

This clonotype was seen ten or more times. The chain is built from TRBV4-3 and TRBJ2-1; weak D call: TRBD2 (6 bases). V lost 0 bases to trimming and J lost 4 bases, with 13 bases between them. Germline V CDR1 and CDR2: LGHNA, YSLEER. This CDR3 is 16 amino acids long. DNA of the CDR3: TGCGCCAGCAGCCAAGATGGAGCGGGCCCGTACAATGAGCAGTTCTTC. Translating it yields CASSQDGAGPYNEQFF.

At least ten counts were recorded for this clonotype. This chain connects TRBV5-1 to TRBJ2-3; the match to TRBD2 covers 7 bases. Germline assignment: CDR1 SGHRS and CDR2 YFSETQ. The CDR3 is 18 amino acids. Unmatched junction bases numbered 12, after V lost 0 bases and J lost 2 bases. The CDR3 sequence is CASSLGGTINKNTDTQYF. CDR3 coding DNA: TGCGCCAGCAGCTTGGGGGGGACTATCAACAAGAACACAGATACGCAGTATTTT.

This clonotype appeared many times. The chain combines TRBV9 with TRBJ2-1; the match to TRBD2 covers 10 bases. V shed 3 bases and J 6 bases; nucleotides not matched to a gene: 6. Germline CDR1 and CDR2: SGDLS and YYNGEE. The CDR3 sequence is 15 residues long. The CDR3 here is CASSASGGAGNEQFF. As DNA, the CDR3 is TGTGCCAGCAGCGCAAGCGGGGGGGCTGGCAATGAGCAGTTCTTC.

The sample holds many counts of this clonotype. The V call is TRBV20-1, the J call TRBJ2-3; no definite D call. Per the germline V gene, CDR1 is DFQATT and CDR2 is SNEGSKA (reference sequence). V lost 3 bases to trimming and J lost 0 bases, with 10 bases between them. The CDR3 loop spans 14 amino acids. In nucleotides, the CDR3 is TGCAGTGCTAGTATGAGACCTAGCACAGATACGCAGTATTTT. This translates into CSASMRPSTDTQYF.

The V and J genes are TRBV7-3 and TRBJ2-1; 7 nucleotides line up with TRBD2. The CDR3 spans 16 residues. CDR1 SGHTA and CDR2 FQGTGA come from the germline V gene. V was clipped by 2 bases and J by 1 base; unmatched bases: 5. CDR3 protein: CASSLLTGGSYNEQFF. As DNA, the CDR3 is TGTGCCAGCAGCTTACTTACGGGGGGTTCCTACAATGAGCAGTTCTTC. Full variable domain (missing parts from reference TRBV7-3 and TRBJ2-1): GAGVSQTPSNKVTEKGKYVELRCDPISGHTALYWYRQSLGQGPEFLIYFQGTGAADDSGLPNDRFFAVRPEGSVSTLKIQRTERGDSAVYLCASSLLTGGSYNEQFFGPGTRLTVL.

This clonotype occurred many times. The chain carries TRBV29-1 and TRBJ2-5, with TRBD1 as a possible D gene (5 bases). Per germline, CDR1 SQVTM and CDR2 ANQGSEA. Trimming cost V 2 bases and J 7 bases, with 11 bases left between them. This CDR3 is built from 12 residues. The CDR3 DNA reads as TGCAGCGTTGAAACACAAAGGGGGACCCAGTACTTC. Translated, it gives CSVETQRGTQYF.